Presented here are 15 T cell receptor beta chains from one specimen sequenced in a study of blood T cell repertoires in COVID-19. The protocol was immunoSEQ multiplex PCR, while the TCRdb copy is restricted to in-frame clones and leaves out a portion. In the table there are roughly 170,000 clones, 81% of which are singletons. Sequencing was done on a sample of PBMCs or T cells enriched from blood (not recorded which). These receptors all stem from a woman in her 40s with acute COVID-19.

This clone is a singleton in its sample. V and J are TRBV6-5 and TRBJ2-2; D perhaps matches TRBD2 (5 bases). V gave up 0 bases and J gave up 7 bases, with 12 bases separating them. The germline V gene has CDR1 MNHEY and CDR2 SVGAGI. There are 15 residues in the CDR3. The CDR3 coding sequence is TGTGCCAGCAGTTACTCAGGACTCCAAGGCGGGGAGCTGTTTTTT. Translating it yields CASSYSGLQGGELFF.

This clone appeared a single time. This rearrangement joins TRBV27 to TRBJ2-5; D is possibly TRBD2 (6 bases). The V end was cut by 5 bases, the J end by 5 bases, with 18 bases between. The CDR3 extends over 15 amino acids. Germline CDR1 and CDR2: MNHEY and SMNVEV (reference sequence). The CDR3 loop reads CASSLQPEGGETQYF. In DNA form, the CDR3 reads TGTGCCAGCAGTCTCCAGCCGGAGGGCGGGGAGACCCAGTACTTC.

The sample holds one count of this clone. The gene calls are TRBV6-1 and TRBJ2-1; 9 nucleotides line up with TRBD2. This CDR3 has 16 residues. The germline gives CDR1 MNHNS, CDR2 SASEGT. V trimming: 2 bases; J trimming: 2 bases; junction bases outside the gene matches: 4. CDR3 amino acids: CASSELAGTAYNEQFF. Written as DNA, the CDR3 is TGTGCCAGCAGTGAACTAGCGGGGACAGCCTACAATGAGCAGTTCTTC.

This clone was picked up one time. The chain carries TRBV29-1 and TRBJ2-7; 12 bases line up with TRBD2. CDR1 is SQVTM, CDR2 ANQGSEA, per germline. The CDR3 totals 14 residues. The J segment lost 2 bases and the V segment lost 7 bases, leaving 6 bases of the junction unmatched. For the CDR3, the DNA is TGCAGCGCCGGACTAGCGGGACCCGCCTACGAGCAGTACTTC. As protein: CSAGLAGPAYEQYF.

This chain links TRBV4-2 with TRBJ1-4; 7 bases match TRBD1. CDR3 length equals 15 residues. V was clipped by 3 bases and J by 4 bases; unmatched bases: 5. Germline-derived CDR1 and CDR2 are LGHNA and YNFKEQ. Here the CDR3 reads CASSQTDRDNEKLFF. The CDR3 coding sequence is TGTGCCAGCAGCCAGACCGACAGGGATAATGAAAAACTGTTTTTT.

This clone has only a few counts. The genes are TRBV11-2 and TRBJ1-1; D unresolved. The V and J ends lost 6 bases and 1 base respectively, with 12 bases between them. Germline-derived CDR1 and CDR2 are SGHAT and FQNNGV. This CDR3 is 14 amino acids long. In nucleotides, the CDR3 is TGTGCCAGCAGGGGCCAGATTGGGAACACTGAAGCTTTCTTT. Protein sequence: CASRGQIGNTEAFF.

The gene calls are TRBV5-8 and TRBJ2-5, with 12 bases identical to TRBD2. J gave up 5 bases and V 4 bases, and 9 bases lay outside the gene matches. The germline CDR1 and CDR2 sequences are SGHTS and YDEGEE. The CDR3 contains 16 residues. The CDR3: CASSTGLAGLGETQYF. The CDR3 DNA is TGTGCCAGCAGCACCGGACTAGCGGGACTGGGGGAGACCCAGTACTTC.

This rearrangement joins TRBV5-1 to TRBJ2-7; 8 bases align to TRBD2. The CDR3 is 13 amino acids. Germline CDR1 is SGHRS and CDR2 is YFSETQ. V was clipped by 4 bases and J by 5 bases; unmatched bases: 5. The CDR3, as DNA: TGCGCCAGCAGCGTGACGGGAGGGAACGAGCAGTACTTC. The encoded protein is CASSVTGGNEQYF.

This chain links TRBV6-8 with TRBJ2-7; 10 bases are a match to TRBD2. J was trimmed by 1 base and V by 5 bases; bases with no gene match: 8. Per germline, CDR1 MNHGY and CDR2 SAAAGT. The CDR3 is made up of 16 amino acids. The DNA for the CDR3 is TGTGCCAGCAGTCCCTCCGGGACTAGCGCTTCCTACGAGCAGTACGTC. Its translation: CASSPSGTSASYEQYV.

CDR3 protein: CASSPGASVMNEQFF. CDR3 bases: TGTGCCAGCAGCCCAGGGGCCTCGGTCATGAATGAGCAGTTCTTC. The rearrangement joins TRBV6-5 to TRBJ2-1; possibly TRBD1 for D (6 bases). There are 15 residues in the CDR3. Per germline, CDR1 MNHEY and CDR2 SVGAGI. Trimming took 6 bases from V and 7 from J, leaving 19 bases between them.

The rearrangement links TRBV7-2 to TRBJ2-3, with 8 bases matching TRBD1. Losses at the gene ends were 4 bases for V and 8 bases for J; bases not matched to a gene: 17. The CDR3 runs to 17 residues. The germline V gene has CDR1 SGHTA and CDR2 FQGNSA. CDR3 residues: CASSSLGQGGRRVTQYF. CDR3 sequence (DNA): TGTGCCAGCAGCTCTCTTGGACAGGGCGGCCGTAGGGTTACGCAGTATTTT.

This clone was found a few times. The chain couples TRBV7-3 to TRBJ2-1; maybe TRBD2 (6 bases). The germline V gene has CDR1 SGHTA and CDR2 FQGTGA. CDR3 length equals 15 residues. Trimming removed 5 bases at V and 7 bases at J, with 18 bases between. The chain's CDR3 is CASSLLARSRNEQFF. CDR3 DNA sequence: TGTGCCAGCAGCCTTCTAGCGAGGAGTCGGAATGAGCAGTTCTTC.

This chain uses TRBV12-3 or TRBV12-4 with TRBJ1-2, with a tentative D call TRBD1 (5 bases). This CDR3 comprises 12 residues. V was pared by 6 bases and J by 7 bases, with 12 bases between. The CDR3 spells CASSPGQVGYTF. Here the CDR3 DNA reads TGTGCCAGCAGCCCAGGGCAGGTTGGCTACACCTTC.

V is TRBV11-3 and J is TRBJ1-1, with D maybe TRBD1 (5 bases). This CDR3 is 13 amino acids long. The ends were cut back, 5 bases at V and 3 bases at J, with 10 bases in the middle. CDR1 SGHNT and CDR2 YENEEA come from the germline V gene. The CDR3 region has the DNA TGTGCCAGCAGCGGCCCGGGGGACACTGAAGCTTTCTTT. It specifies CASSGPGDTEAFF.

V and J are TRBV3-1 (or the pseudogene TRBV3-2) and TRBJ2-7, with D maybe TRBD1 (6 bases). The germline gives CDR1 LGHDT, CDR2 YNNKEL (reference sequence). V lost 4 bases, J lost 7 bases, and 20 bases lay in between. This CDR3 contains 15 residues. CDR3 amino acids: CASSPWTVPPGEQYF. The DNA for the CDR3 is TGTGCCAGCAGCCCCTGGACAGTGCCGCCGGGGGAGCAGTACTTC.